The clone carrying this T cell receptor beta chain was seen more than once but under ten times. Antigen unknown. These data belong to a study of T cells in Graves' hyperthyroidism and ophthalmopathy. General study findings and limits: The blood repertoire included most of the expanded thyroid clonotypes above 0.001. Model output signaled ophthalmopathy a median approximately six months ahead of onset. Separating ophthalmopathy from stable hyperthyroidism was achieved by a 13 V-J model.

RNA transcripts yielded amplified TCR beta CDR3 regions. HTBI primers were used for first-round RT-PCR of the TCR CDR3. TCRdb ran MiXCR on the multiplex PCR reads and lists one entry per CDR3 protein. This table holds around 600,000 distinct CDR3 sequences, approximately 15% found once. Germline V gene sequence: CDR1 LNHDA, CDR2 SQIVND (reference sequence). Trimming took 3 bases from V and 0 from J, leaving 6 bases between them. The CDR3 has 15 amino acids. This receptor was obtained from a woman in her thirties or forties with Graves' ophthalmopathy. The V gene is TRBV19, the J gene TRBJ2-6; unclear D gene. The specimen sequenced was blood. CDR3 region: CASSIFLSGANVLTF. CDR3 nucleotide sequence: TGTGCCAGTAGTATTTTCCTCTCTGGGGCCAACGTCCTGACTTTC.